Listed below are T cell receptor beta chains from one sample, sequenced in a study of neurological immune-mediated disorders. MiXCR, applied by TCRdb to the 5' RACE reads, yields one record per CDR3 protein. The sample yields around 30,000 distinct CDR3 sequences, about 4.5% seen once. Sequencing input: PBMCs. The origin of the receptors is a man aged 18 to 30 in good health. Both conserved end residues are trimmed from each CDR3. D genes are given only for firm matches.

v_call	d_call	cdr3_aa
TRBV10-1	TRBD1	ASSDPGTGGSYEQY
TRBV20-1	.	SARDPAGLAQH
TRBV29-1	.	SVEQVRANTEAF
TRBV12-3/TRBV12-4	TRBD1	ASSLYIPGQGYSNQPQH
TRBV7-9	.	ATPGPYYGYT
TRBV12-3/TRBV12-4	.	ASSFRLSRFNEQF
TRBV3-1	.	ASSQGRGPEVTQY
TRBV7-9	.	ASSLDLDSGPKGYT
TRBV20-1	.	SASTWQHYGYT
TRBV20-1	.	SALPGDYEQY
TRBV7-3	.	ASAEGNTDTQY
TRBV12-3/TRBV12-4	.	ASSWGKATDTQY
TRBV12-1	.	ATSTLESIQY
TRBV5-1	.	ASSLQGFNEQF
TRBV13	.	ASSLWDTDEQY
TRBV5-4	.	ASSGGAGSYTQY
TRBV12-3/TRBV12-4	.	ASSLRSTGTVNTEAF
TRBV15	.	ATSRDPQETQY
TRBV7-2	.	ASSILTDTYEQY
TRBV20-1	.	SALTGGDYGYT
TRBV10-3	.	AISLTDRSYEQY
TRBV20-1	TRBD2	SADMGLAGGTDTQY
TRBV24-1	.	ATSDSPGYGYT
TRBV9	TRBD1	ASSATGGDYGYT
TRBV6-1	TRBD1	ASSEGQGGGYT
TRBV27	TRBD2	ASRWTSGGDEQF
TRBV20-1	TRBD1	SARLGTGLDYEQY
TRBV27	TRBD2	ASIALADSNEQF
TRBV5-1	.	ASSPTGPRYEQY
TRBV6-5	.	ASSRLTRPDGVNQPQH
TRBV20-1	.	SASPGPTEAF
TRBV12-3/TRBV12-4	.	ASSTPGNTIY
TRBV20-1	.	SARLEGAGETQY
TRBV10-3	TRBD1	AISLRDSEQF
TRBV7-3	.	ASSQMQGSYEQY
TRBV6-6	TRBD1	ASSSPTGANTGELF
TRBV27	.	ASSLWPTGLYEQY
TRBV20-1	TRBD1	SARDRESYEQY
TRBV5-1	TRBD1	ASSEDRGLVQAEAF
TRBV6-5	.	ASSYTDGAEAF
TRBV7-2	.	ASTLFTARGTEQY
TRBV5-1	.	ASSVQVNTEAF
TRBV20-1	TRBD2	SANRLAGVYTDTQY
TRBV18	.	ASSPGDLNYGYT
TRBV5-1	.	ASRPRATNEKLF
TRBV5-1	.	ASSPRLRSKNTGELF
TRBV6-2/TRBV6-3	.	ASSYGLDGHNQPQH
TRBV7-3	.	ASSPFTGPKAF
TRBV5-5	.	ASSLGILGVNTEAF
TRBV10-3	.	AISPGTRTNEQF
TRBV20-1	.	SASPTTGGNNSPLH
TRBV12-3/TRBV12-4	TRBD1	ASSLGTGVFGEQY
TRBV6-2/TRBV6-3	.	ASTMTGADEQF
TRBV10-3	TRBD2	AISEASGSDTQY
TRBV12-3/TRBV12-4	.	ASTRGPAANTGELF